The rows below give T cell receptor beta chains drawn from one sample of a study of OX40 agonist ivuxolimab in advanced cancers. Profiling relied on immunoSEQ multiplex PCR, and the TCRdb table lists in-frame clones only, not all of them. Of about 43,000 clones listed, approximately 86% are singletons. The source was CD4+ or CD8+ T cells sorted from blood, collected in a trial of the OX40 agonist ivuxolimab. All receptors come from an adult with an advanced solid tumor such as melanoma, head and neck, liver or kidney cancer. The CDR3 runs from the conserved cysteine through the conserved F or W. The D gene is left open where the match is weak. Clone sizes are given selectively: once, few, many, or a class where the clone is expanded.

d_call	cdr3_length	v_call	clone_size	j_call	cdr3_aa	cdr3_nt
-	16	TRBV28	-	TRBJ2-7	CASSFVGPPSPYEQYF	TGTGCCAGCAGTTTTGTGGGACCCCCTTCCCCTTACGAGCAGTACTTC
-	9	TRBV5-1	-	TRBJ2-1	CAIPREQFF	TGCGCTATACCGCGGGAGCAGTTCTTC
-	12	TRBV30	-	TRBJ2-3	CAWSTSTDTQYF	TGTGCCTGGTCGACTAGCACAGATACGCAGTATTTT
-	13	TRBV7-2	-	TRBJ2-7	CASSLASGAEQYF	TGTGCCAGCAGCCTCGCCTCAGGGGCCGAGCAGTACTTC
-	14	TRBV7-2	-	TRBJ2-4	CASSLWLAKNIQYF	TGTGCCAGCAGCTTGTGGTTAGCCAAAAACATTCAGTACTTC
TRBD2	15	TRBV6-5	-	TRBJ2-5	CASKTSGGRGQTQYF	TGTGCCAGCAAGACTAGCGGGGGCCGAGGGCAGACCCAGTACTTC
-	12	TRBV7-8	-	TRBJ2-7	CASGRSSYEQYF	TGTGCCAGCGGGCGGTCCTCCTACGAGCAGTACTTC
TRBD1	13	TRBV6-1	-	TRBJ2-7	CASRRQGANEQYF	TGTGCCAGCAGGCGACAGGGGGCAAACGAGCAGTACTTC
TRBD2	15	TRBV5-4	-	TRBJ2-5	CASSPETSGQETQYF	TGTGCCAGCAGCCCCGAGACTAGCGGGCAAGAGACCCAGTACTTC
TRBD1	13	TRBV11-3	-	TRBJ1-1	CASSQGAETEAFF	TGTGCCAGCAGCCAGGGGGCTGAGACTGAAGCTTTCTTT
TRBD1	15	TRBV13	-	TRBJ2-2	CASIGGTGYSGELFF	TGTGCCAGCATTGGCGGGACAGGGTATTCCGGGGAGCTGTTTTTT
-	15	TRBV6-4	-	TRBJ1-2	CASSRNRDRAGDYTF	TGTGCCAGCAGCCGGAACCGGGACCGGGCAGGGGACTACACCTTC
-	13	TRBV7-2	-	TRBJ1-5	CASSLGLAQPQHF	TGTGCCAGCAGCTTAGGGCTTGCGCAGCCCCAGCATTTT
TRBD1	19	TRBV5-1	few	TRBJ1-1	CASSKGQGAILYRDTEAFF	TGCGCCAGCAGCAAGGGACAGGGGGCGATCTTGTATAGGGACACTGAAGCTTTCTTT
TRBD1	16	TRBV5-1	-	TRBJ2-1	CASSLFRGPPNNEQFF	TGCGCCAGCAGCTTGTTCAGGGGGCCACCTAACAATGAGCAGTTCTTC
-	13	TRBV6-1	-	TRBJ2-1	CASVVQGGREQFF	TGTGCCAGCGTTGTTCAGGGCGGTCGGGAGCAGTTCTTC
-	16	TRBV25-1	-	TRBJ2-2	CASSEYEAGSTGELFF	TGTGCCAGCAGTGAATATGAGGCGGGTTCCACCGGGGAGCTGTTTTTT
TRBD1	13	TRBV11-2	-	TRBJ1-1	CASSLQGGTEAFF	TGTGCCAGCAGCCTACAGGGGGGCACTGAAGCTTTCTTT
TRBD1	14	TRBV30	few	TRBJ2-7	CAWSVQGALYEQYF	TGTGCCTGGAGTGTACAGGGGGCGCTTTACGAGCAGTACTTC
-	15	TRBV6-1	-	TRBJ2-7	CASSPMKSSSYEQYF	TGTGCCAGCAGTCCGATGAAAAGTAGCTCCTACGAGCAGTACTTC
-	13	TRBV9	-	TRBJ2-7	CASSVDLFYEQYF	TGTGCCAGCAGCGTAGATCTGTTCTACGAGCAGTACTTC
TRBD1	13	TRBV6-4	-	TRBJ2-7	CASSRPGTAGQYF	TGTGCCAGCAGTCGTCCCGGGACAGCTGGGCAGTACTTC
TRBD2	16	TRBV7-6	-	TRBJ2-5	CASSRSGTSVQETQYF	TGTGCCAGCAGCCGGTCAGGGACTAGCGTCCAAGAGACCCAGTACTTC
-	14	TRBV6-4	-	TRBJ2-2	CASGEAPNTGELFF	TGTGCCAGCGGGGAAGCCCCCAACACCGGGGAGCTGTTTTTT
-	15	TRBV2	-	TRBJ2-7	CASSEGRPPLYEQYF	TGTGCCAGCAGTGAGGGTAGACCCCCGTTGTACGAGCAGTACTTC
-	13	TRBV5-1	-	TRBJ2-5	CASSELTEETQYF	TGCGCCAGCAGCGAATTAACAGAAGAGACCCAGTACTTC
TRBD1	15	TRBV6-1	-	TRBJ1-2	CASTGQGAQAYGYTF	TGTGCCAGCACGGGACAGGGGGCGCAAGCCTATGGCTACACCTTC
TRBD1	17	TRBV4-1	-	TRBJ1-1	CASSQGGTGVMNTEAFF	TGCGCCAGCAGCCAAGGCGGGACAGGGGTAATGAACACTGAAGCTTTCTTT
-	14	TRBV7-6	-	TRBJ2-5	CASSPGHKQETQYF	TGTGCCAGCAGCCCCGGACACAAACAAGAGACCCAGTACTTC
TRBD1	14	TRBV5-1	-	TRBJ1-5	CASSPDRGDQPQHF	TGCGCCAGCAGCCCTGACAGGGGCGATCAGCCCCAGCATTTT
-	13	TRBV6-5	-	TRBJ1-3	CATQGSFGNTIYF	TGTGCCACCCAGGGCAGCTTTGGAAACACCATATATTTT
TRBD1	15	TRBV18	-	TRBJ1-1	CASSPFDRVNTEAFF	TGTGCCAGCTCACCGTTCGACAGGGTGAACACTGAAGCTTTCTTT
-	15	TRBV19	once	TRBJ1-5	CASSIREGNNQPQHF	TGTGCCAGTAGTATAAGGGAAGGGAACAATCAGCCCCAGCATTTT
-	15	TRBV5-4	-	TRBJ2-7	CASSPRDGSSYEQYF	TGTGCCAGCAGCCCGAGGGACGGAAGCTCCTACGAGCAGTACTTC